What follows describes a single T cell receptor beta chain. Researchers prepared the TRB cDNA libraries using 5' RACE with UMI labels. TCRdb reprocessed the 5' RACE reads, keeping one entry per CDR3 protein, no DNA. Its table records 150,000 or so distinct CDR3 sequences. These data come from a study of CXCR3-negative and CXCR3-positive naive CD8 T cells. CDR3 length: 13 amino acids. CDR1 and CDR2 (germline): LNHNV, YYDKDF (reference sequence). CD45RO-CCR7+CD27+CD95- defined naive CD8+ T cells. This TCR was recovered from a human donor in good health. Some clones in this sample may be carry-over from other donors' samples. The chain joins TRBV15 to TRBJ2-3. The material sequenced was naive CXCR3- CD8+ T cells from blood. Subset noted: CD45RO-CCR7+CD27+CD95- naive CD8+ T cells lacking CXCR3 (TNR3-). The CDR3 loop reads CATSRDTADTQYF.